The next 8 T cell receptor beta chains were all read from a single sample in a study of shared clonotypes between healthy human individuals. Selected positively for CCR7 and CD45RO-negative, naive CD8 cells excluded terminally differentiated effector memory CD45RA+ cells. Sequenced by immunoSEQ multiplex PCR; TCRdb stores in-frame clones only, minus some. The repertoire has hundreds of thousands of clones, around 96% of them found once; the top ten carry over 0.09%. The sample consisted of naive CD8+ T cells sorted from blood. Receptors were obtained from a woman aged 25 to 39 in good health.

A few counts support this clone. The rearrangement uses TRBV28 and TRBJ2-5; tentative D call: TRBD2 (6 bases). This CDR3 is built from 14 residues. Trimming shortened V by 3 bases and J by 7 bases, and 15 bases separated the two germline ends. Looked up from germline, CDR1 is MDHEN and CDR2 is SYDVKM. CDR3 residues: CASSLGGEEGTQYF. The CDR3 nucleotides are TGTGCCAGCAGTTTGGGCGGGGAAGAGGGGACCCAGTACTTC.

The CDR3 reads CASSFLYPGLATTGELFF. The CDR3 DNA sequence: TGCGCCAGCAGCTTTCTTTATCCGGGACTAGCTACCACCGGGGAGCTGTTTTTT. The gene calls are TRBV5-1 and TRBJ2-2, with TRBD2 matching 9 bases. CDR1 SGHRS and CDR2 YFSETQ come from the germline V gene. The CDR3 extends over 18 amino acids. The V gene end was trimmed by 2 bases and the J gene end by 4 bases; junction bases not matched to a gene: 12.

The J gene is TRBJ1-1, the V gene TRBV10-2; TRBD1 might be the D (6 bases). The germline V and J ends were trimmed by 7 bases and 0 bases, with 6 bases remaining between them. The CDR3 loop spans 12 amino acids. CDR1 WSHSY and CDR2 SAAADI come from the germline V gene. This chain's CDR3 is CASTGVNTEAFF. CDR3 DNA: TGCGCCAGCACAGGGGTGAACACTGAAGCTTTCTTT.

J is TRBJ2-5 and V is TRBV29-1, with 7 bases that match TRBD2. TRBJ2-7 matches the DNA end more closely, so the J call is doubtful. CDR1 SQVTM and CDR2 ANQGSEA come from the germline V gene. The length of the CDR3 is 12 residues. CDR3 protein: CSVGAGRNEQYF. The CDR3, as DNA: TGCAGCGTTGGAGCGGGAAGGAACGAGCAGTACTTC.

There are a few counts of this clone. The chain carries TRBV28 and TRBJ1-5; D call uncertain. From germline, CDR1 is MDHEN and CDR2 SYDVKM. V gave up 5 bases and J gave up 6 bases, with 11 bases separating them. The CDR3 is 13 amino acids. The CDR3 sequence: CASSRVFVQPQHF. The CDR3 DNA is TGTGCCAGCAGTCGAGTATTTGTTCAGCCCCAGCATTTT.

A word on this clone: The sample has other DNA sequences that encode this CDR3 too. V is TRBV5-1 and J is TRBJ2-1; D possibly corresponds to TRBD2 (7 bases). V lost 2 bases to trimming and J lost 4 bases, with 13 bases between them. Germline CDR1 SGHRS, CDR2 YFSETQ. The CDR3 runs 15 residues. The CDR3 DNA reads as TGCGCCAGCAGCTTAAGCAGCGGGACATACAATGAGCAGTTCTTC. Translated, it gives CASSLSSGTYNEQFF. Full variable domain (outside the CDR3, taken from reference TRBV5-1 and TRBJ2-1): KAGVTQTPRYLIKTRGQQVTLSCSPISGHRSVSWYQQTPGQGLQFLFEYFSETQRNKGNFPGRFSGRQFSNSRSEMNVSTLELGDSALYLCASSLSSGTYNEQFFGPGTRLTVL.

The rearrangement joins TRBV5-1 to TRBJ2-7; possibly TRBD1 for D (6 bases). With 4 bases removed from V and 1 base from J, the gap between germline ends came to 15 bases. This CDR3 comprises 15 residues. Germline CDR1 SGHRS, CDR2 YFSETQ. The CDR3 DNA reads TGCGCCAGCAGCCCTGTCATAGGGGGATCCTACGAGCAGTACTTC. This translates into CASSPVIGGSYEQYF.

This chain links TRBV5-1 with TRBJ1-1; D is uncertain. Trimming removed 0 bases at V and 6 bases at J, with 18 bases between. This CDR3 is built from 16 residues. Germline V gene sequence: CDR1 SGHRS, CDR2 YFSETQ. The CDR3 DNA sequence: TGCGCCAGCAGCTTGGCGGGGAGACTGGTAATCTCTGAAGCTTTCTTT. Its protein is CASSLAGRLVISEAFF.